Below, one T cell receptor beta chain is given with its context. Its antigen is not identified. Isolated PBMCs totaled at least 7 million in each sample. The data originate from a study of blood T cells in healthy people across ages. Using a J-beta primer mix together with a sample-barcoded 5' primer, a second PCR was run for roughly 7 to 12 cycles. Each cDNA molecule was tagged by a template-switch adaptor that had 12 random nucleotides. TCRdb redid the calling of the 5' RACE reads with MiXCR, one entry per CDR3 protein. The table includes about 1 million distinct CDR3 sequences, more than 40% detected once. General study results and limits: Strong correlation existed between TCR beta diversity and naive T cell percentage. The authors considered diversity estimates from one million T cells to be underestimates.

The CDR3 has 14 residues. The rearrangement links TRBV21-1 to TRBJ2-5; the listed D gene, TRBD2, was not tested against the DNA. TRBV21-1 is assigned pseudogene status. This receptor was identified in a woman aged 55-75 years in good health. The sequenced sample was blood. CDR3 sequence: CASSLRQGMETQYF. The CDR3 DNA follows: TGTGCCAGCAGCCTACGGCAGGGAATGGAGACCCAGTACTTC.